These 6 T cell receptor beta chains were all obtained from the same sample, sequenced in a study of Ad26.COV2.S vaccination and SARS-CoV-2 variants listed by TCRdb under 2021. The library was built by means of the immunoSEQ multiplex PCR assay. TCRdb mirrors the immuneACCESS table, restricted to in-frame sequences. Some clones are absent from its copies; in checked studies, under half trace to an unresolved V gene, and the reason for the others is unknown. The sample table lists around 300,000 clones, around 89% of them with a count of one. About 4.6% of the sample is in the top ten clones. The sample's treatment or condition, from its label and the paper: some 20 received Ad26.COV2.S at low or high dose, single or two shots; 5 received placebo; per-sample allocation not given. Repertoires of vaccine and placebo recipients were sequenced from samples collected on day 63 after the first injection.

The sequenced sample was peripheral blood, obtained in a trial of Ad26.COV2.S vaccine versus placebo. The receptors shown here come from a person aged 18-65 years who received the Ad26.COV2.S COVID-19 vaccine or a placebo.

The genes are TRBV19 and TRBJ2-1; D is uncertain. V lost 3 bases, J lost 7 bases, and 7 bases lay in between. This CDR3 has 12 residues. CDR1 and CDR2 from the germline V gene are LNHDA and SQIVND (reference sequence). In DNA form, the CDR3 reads TGTGCCAGTAGTATCGCCTCGAATGAGCAGTTCTTC. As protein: CASSIASNEQFF.

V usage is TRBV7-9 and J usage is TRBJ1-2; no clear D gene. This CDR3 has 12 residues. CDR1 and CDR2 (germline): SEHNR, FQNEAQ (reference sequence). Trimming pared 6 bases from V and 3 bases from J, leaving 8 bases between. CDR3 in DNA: TGTGCCAGCAGTTATGGGGACTATGGCTACACCTTC. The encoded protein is CASSYGDYGYTF.

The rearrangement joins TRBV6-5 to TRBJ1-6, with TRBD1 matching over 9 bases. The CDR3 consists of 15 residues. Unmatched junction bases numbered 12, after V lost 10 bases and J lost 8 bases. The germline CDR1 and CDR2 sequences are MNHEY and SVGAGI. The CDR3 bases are TGTGCCACGTACCACAGGACAGGGGCCGATTCACCCCTCCACTTT. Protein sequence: CATYHRTGADSPLHF.

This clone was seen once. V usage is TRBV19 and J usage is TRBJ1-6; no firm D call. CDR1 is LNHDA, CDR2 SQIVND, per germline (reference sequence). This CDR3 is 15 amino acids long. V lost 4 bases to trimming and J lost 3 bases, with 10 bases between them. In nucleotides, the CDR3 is TGTGCCAGTAGTACCTTACTGAGCTATAATTCACCCCTCCACTTT. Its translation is CASSTLLSYNSPLHF.

Here the CDR3 DNA reads TGTGCCACCAGCAGAGGCCCCAGCAATCAGCCCCAGCATTTT. Its protein is CATSRGPSNQPQHF. The gene calls are TRBV15 and TRBJ1-5; D uncertain. Germline V lookup: CDR1 LNHNV, CDR2 YYDKDF (reference sequence). Trimming pared 1 base from V and 1 base from J, leaving 5 bases between. CDR3 size: 14 residues.

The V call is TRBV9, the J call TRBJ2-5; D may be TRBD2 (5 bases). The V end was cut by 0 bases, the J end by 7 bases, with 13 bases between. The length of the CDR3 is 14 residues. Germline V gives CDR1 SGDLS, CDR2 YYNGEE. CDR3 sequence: CASSVETLEGTQYF. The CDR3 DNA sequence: TGTGCCAGCAGCGTAGAGACCCTCGAGGGGACCCAGTACTTC. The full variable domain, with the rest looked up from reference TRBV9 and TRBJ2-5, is DSGVTQTPKHLITATGQRVTLRCSPRSGDLSVYWYQQSLDQGLQFLIQYYNGEERAKGNILERFSAQQFPDLHSELNLSSLELGDSALYFCASSVETLEGTQYFGPGTRLLVL.